The 10 T cell receptor beta chains listed next were all sequenced from one sample in a study of T cell repertoires in ileal Crohn's disease. The assay was immunoSEQ multiplex PCR, and TCRdb's table has in-frame clones only and misses some. The data contain approximately 8,800 clones, approximately 96% of them singletons. The sequencing sample was made of ileal tissue. These receptor sequences come from an adult with Crohn's disease.

This rearrangement joins TRBV5-1 to TRBJ1-2; 7 nucleotides agree with TRBD1. Germline loops: CDR1 SGHRS, CDR2 YFSETQ. V lost 5 bases and J lost 4; bases outside the gene matches: 5. The CDR3 spans 13 residues. The CDR3 coding sequence is TGCGCCAGCAGTCGGGACAGCTCCTATGGCTACACCTTC. Translation gives CASSRDSSYGYTF.

This chain joins TRBV7-8 and TRBJ2-1, with TRBD2 matching over 8 bases. The CDR3 consists of 16 residues. The junction had 6 bases not matched to a gene; V was cut back by 4 bases and J by 1 base. Germline CDR1 is SGHVS and CDR2 is FQNEAQ. The CDR3 loop is CASSSAGGFSYNEQFF. The CDR3 bases are TGTGCCAGCAGCTCTGCGGGGGGTTTTTCCTACAATGAGCAGTTCTTC.

This chain links TRBV5-1 with TRBJ2-7; 7 bases match TRBD2. The CDR3 runs to 14 residues. Germline values: CDR1 SGHRS, CDR2 YFSETQ. V was pared by 5 bases and J by 2 bases, with 7 bases of the junction left unmatched. CDR3 nucleotide sequence: TGCGCCAGCAGGCTTGCCAGCGGGGCCTACGAGCAGTACTTC. It specifies CASRLASGAYEQYF.

The chain has TRBV6-6 and TRBJ2-1; a weak D match, TRBD2 (6 bases). CDR3 size: 13 residues. Germline V CDR1 and CDR2: MNHNY, SVGAGI (reference sequence). V dropped 6 bases and J dropped 10 bases, with 16 bases sitting between them. This CDR3 is CASSMGPAGEQFF. The CDR3 region has the DNA TGTGCCAGCAGCATGGGTCCCGCGGGGGAGCAGTTCTTC.

The count of this clone is one. The gene calls are TRBV19 and TRBJ1-6, with D perhaps matching TRBD1 (6 bases). V lost 6 bases and J lost 7, with 16 bases in between. The CDR3 has 15 residues. Germline V gene data show CDR1 as LNHDA and CDR2 as SQIVND (reference sequence). CDR3 amino acids: CASRELTGLNSPLHF. CDR3 coding DNA: TGTGCCAGTAGGGAGCTGACAGGTCTAAATTCACCCCTCCACTTT.

The chain has TRBV5-5 and TRBJ2-3; 8 nucleotides agree with TRBD2. Germline loops: CDR1 SGHKS, CDR2 YYEKEE (reference sequence). Trimming took 5 bases from V and 6 from J; bases not matched to a gene: 8. The length of the CDR3 is 14 residues. Written as DNA, the CDR3 is TGTGCCAGCAGTTTTCGGGTAGCGGGGGATACGCAGTATTTT. As protein: CASSFRVAGDTQYF.

This rearrangement joins TRBV18 to TRBJ2-2, with D unclear. This CDR3 contains 15 residues. V was clipped by 2 bases and J by 6 bases, with 13 bases between them. Germline lookup yields CDR1 KGHSH and CDR2 LQKENI. This CDR3 is CASSPDITPAGELFF. CDR3 coding DNA: TGTGCCAGCTCACCAGACATAACGCCGGCCGGGGAGCTGTTTTTT.

This rearrangement joins TRBV28 to TRBJ1-3; D is unresolved. Deletions cut 6 bases from V and 4 bases from J, with 16 bases between. CDR1 and CDR2 (germline): MDHEN, SYDVKM. The CDR3 length is 15 residues. CDR3 protein: CASRLTGPGGNTIYF. CDR3 nucleotides: TGTGCCAGCAGACTAACCGGGCCGGGGGGAAACACCATATATTTT. The whole variable domain, filled in from reference TRBV28 and TRBJ1-3, reads DVKVTQSSRYLVKRTGEKVFLECVQDMDHENMFWYRQDPGLGLRLIYFSYDVKMKEKGDIPEGYSVSREKKERFSLILESASTNQTSMYLCASRLTGPGGNTIYFGEGSWLTVV.

This clone came up a few times. The chain recombines TRBV27 with TRBJ2-1; no firm D call. Between the trimmed V and J ends, which lost 0 bases and 0 bases, there was a span of 9 bases. This CDR3 has 16 amino acids. The germline CDR1 and CDR2 sequences are MNHEY and SMNVEV (reference sequence). DNA of the CDR3: TGTGCCAGCAGTTTATCCCGAGGCTACTCCTACAATGAGCAGTTCTTC. It specifies CASSLSRGYSYNEQFF.

The chain carries TRBV5-4 and TRBJ2-1; 7 nucleotides agree with TRBD1. V lost 6 bases, J lost 6 bases, and 12 bases stayed unmatched. Germline CDR1 and CDR2: SGHNT and YYREEE (reference sequence). The CDR3 runs to 15 residues. In nucleotides, the CDR3 is TGTGCCAGCACCTGGGCCGGACAGGCGAGCAATGAGCAGTTCTTC. This translates into CASTWAGQASNEQFF.